The sequence of this T cell receptor beta chain was determined in a study of control samples from healthy donors and cancer patients. This CDR3 has 10 residues. This clone appeared once. The junction departs from germline at one end; a sequencing error may be responsible. TCRdb keeps only in-frame clones here, not all; method: immunoSEQ multiplex PCR. The table shows some 150,000 clones, with about 90% occurring only once. This chain connects TRBV23-1 to TRBJ1-2; D call uncertain. TRBV23-1 belongs to the ORF category, with a function that is uncertain. Material: blood. This receptor was taken from a young man in good health. In DNA form, the CDR3 reads TGCGCCAGCAGTCTAATGAGGCCGTCCTTC. It encodes CASSLMRPSF.